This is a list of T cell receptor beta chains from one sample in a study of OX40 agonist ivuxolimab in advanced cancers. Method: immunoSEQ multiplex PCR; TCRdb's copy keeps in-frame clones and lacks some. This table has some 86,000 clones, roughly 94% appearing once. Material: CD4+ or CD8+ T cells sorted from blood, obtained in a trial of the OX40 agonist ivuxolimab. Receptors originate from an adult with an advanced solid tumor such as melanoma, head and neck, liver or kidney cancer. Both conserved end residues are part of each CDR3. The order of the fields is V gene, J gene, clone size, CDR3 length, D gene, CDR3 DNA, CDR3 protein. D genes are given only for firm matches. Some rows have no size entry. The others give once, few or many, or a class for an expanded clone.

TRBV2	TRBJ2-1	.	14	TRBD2	TGTGCCAGCAGTGAGGGACTAGGACTCAATGAGCAGTTCTTC	CASSEGLGLNEQFF
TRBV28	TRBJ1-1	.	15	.	TGTGCCAGCAATGGGGTCAGGGCCATGAACACTGAAGCTTTCTTT	CASNGVRAMNTEAFF
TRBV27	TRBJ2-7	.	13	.	TGTGCCAGCAGTTCCAGGGGCTCCTACGAGCAGTACTTC	CASSSRGSYEQYF
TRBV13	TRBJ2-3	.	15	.	TGTGCCAGCACCCCACCCCTAGGGGACACAGATACGCAGTATTTT	CASTPPLGDTDTQYF
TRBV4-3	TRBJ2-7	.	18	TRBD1	TGCGCCAGCAGCCAATTTATGGGGACAGGGGGTTTTTCCTACGAGCAGTACTTC	CASSQFMGTGGFSYEQYF
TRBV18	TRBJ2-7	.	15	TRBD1	TGTGCCAGCTCTTTCTCCGAGACAGGGGGCTACGAGCAGTACTTC	CASSFSETGGYEQYF
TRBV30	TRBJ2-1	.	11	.	TGTGCCGGAACAGAATACAATGAGCAGTTCTTC	CAGTEYNEQFF
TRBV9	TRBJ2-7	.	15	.	TGTGCCAGCAGCCCCAGAGAACAGGCTGTCTACGAGCAGTACTTC	CASSPREQAVYEQYF
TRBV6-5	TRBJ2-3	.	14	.	TGTGCCAGCAGCCTTCGAGGAGGCACAGATACGCAGTATTTT	CASSLRGGTDTQYF
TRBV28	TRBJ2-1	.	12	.	TGTGCCAGCAGTTTCCCCAACAATGAGCAGTTCTTC	CASSFPNNEQFF
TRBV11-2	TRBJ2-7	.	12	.	TGTGCCAGCAGCCCCGCGAACTACGAGCAGTACTTC	CASSPANYEQYF
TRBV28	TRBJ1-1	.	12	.	TGTGCCAGCACCTCTACCGGCACTGAAGCTTTCTTT	CASTSTGTEAFF
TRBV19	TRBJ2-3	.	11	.	TGTGCCAGTAGTACGGGAGATACGCAGTATTTT	CASSTGDTQYF
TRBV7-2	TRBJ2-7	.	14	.	TGTGCCAGCAGCTTAGTTGAGGTAGCCTACGAGCAGTACTTC	CASSLVEVAYEQYF
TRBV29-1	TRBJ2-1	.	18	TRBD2	TGCAGCGTTGAAGATCCCGGACTAGCGGGAGGGTGGGACAATGAGCAGTTCTTC	CSVEDPGLAGGWDNEQFF
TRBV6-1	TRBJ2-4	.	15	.	TGTGCCAGCAACCAGAGGGGGTTTGCCAAAAACATTCAGTACTTC	CASNQRGFAKNIQYF
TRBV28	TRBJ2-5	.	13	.	TGTGCCAGCAGCGTCGTGGCTTTGGAGACCCAGTACTTC	CASSVVALETQYF
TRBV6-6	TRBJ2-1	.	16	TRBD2	TGTGCCAGCAGTTACCTCCTAGCGGGAGGGCCGGATGAGCAGTTCTTC	CASSYLLAGGPDEQFF
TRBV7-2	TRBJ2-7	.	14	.	TGTGCCAGCAGCTCAGATCCATCCGACTACGAGCAGTACTTC	CASSSDPSDYEQYF
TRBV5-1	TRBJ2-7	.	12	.	TGCGCCAGCAGCTTGGACGACTACGAGCAGTACTTC	CASSLDDYEQYF
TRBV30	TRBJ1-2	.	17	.	TGTGCCTGGAGAGACTCCCGGGACGGCAGGGGAATCTATGGCTACACCTTC	CAWRDSRDGRGIYGYTF
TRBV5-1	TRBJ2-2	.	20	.	TGCGCCAGCAGCTCATCGATCTTGGAAGGGGACTCCCCAAACACCGGGGAGCTGTTTTTT	CASSSSILEGDSPNTGELFF
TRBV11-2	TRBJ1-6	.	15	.	TGTGCCAGCAGCTTAGGTCAGGTTACGAATTCACCCCTCCACTTT	CASSLGQVTNSPLHF
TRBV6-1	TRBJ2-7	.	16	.	TGTGCCAGCAGTGAAAGCCAGGCCGCGAGCTCCTACGAGCAGTACTTC	CASSESQAASSYEQYF
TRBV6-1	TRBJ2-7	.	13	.	TGTGCCAGCAGTGAGCGGTGGGTCTACGAGCAGTACTTC	CASSERWVYEQYF
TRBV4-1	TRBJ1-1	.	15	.	TGCGCCAGCAGCCACCCGGAGAAGGGTAGCACTGAAGCTTTCTTT	CASSHPEKGSTEAFF
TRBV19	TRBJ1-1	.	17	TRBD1	TGTGCCAGTAGTGGACAGGGGGCGTCAGGCTTGGACACTGAAGCTTTCTTT	CASSGQGASGLDTEAFF
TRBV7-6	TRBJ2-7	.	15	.	TGTGCCAGCAGCTTAGACAGGGAAAGCGTCTACGAGCAGTACTTC	CASSLDRESVYEQYF
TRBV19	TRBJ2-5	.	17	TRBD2	TGTGCCAGTAGTAGACTAGCGGGAAGTGCGTACCAAGAGACCCAGTACTTC	CASSRLAGSAYQETQYF
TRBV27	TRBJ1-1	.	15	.	TGTGCCAGCAGCCTGACTTGGGGGAAGAACACTGAAGCTTTCTTT	CASSLTWGKNTEAFF
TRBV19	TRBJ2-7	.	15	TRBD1	TGTGCCAGTAGTAACTCGGACAGGGCGGGCTACGAGCAGTACTTC	CASSNSDRAGYEQYF
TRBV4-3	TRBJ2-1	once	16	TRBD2	TGCGCCAGCAGCCAGAGAGCGGGAGGGCCTTTGGGTGAGCAGTTCTTC	CASSQRAGGPLGEQFF
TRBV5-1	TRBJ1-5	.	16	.	TGCGCCAGCAGCTTGGCCCCGGTAGGAGGAGGTCAGCCCCAGCATTTT	CASSLAPVGGGQPQHF
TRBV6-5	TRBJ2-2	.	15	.	TGTGCCAGCAGTTACGACCCCTCGAACACCGGGGAGCTGTTTTTT	CASSYDPSNTGELFF
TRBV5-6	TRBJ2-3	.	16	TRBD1	TGTGCCAGCAGCGGCGGACAGGGGGTAGCCACAGATACGCAGTATTTT	CASSGGQGVATDTQYF
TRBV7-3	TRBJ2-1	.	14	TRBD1	TGTGCCAGCAGCTCGACAGGGTCCTACAATGAGCAGTTCTTC	CASSSTGSYNEQFF
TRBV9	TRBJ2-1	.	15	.	TGTGCCAGCAGCCCTCGGGGGTGGGGGTACAATGAGCAGTTCTTC	CASSPRGWGYNEQFF
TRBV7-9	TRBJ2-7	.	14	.	TGTGCCAGCAGCCCGACAGGATTATCCTACGAGCAGTACTTC	CASSPTGLSYEQYF
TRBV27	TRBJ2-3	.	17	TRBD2	TGTGCCAGCAGTCCGATTGGGAGGGGAGTTTTCGCAGATACGCAGTATTTT	CASSPIGRGVFADTQYF
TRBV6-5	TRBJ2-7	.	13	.	TGTGCCAGCAGCTTTACCTCGGGGGACGAGCAGTACTTC	CASSFTSGDEQYF
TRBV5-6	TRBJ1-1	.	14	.	TGTGCCAGCACCTTCGCACAGGGGAACACTGAAGCTTTCTTT	CASTFAQGNTEAFF
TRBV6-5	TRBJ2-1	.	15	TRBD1	TGTGCCAGCAGCCCGGGACAGGGAGGAGGCAATGAGCAGTTCTTC	CASSPGQGGGNEQFF
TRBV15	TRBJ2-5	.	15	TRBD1	TGTGCCACCGGCAGAAAAACAGGGGGCCGGGAGACCCAGTACTTC	CATGRKTGGRETQYF
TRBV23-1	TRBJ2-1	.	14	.	TGCGCCAGCAGTCAATACAGGGTGGGAGATGAGCAGTTCTTC	CASSQYRVGDEQFF
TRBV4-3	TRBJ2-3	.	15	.	TGCGCCAGCAGCCGTGGTCGGGCCAGGGCAGATACGCAGTATTTT	CASSRGRARADTQYF
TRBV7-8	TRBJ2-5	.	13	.	TGTGCCAGCAGCTCAGGGATTCAAGAGACCCAGTACTTC	CASSSGIQETQYF
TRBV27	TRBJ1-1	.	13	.	TGTGCCAGCAGTTTAGTCATGAACACTGAAGCTTTCTTT	CASSLVMNTEAFF
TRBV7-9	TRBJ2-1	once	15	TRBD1	TGTGCCAGCAGCCCTGCGGACAGGCATAACAATGAGCAGTTCTTC	CASSPADRHNNEQFF
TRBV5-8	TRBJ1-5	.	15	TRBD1	TGTGCCAGCAGCCTGGGCACAGGGGGCAATCAGCCCCAGCATTTT	CASSLGTGGNQPQHF
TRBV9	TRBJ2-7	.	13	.	TGTGCCAGCAGCCACAGGGTTTCAAACGAGCAGTACTTC	CASSHRVSNEQYF
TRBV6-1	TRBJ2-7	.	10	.	TGTGCCAGCAGCAACTACGAGCAGTACTTC	CASSNYEQYF
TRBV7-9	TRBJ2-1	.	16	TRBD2	TGTGCCAGCAGCTTAATCAGAGCGGGGGGTTACAATGAGCAGTTCTTC	CASSLIRAGGYNEQFF